This TCR beta chain was sequenced for a study of blood T cells in healthy people across ages. Sample-barcoded 5' priming and a J-beta primer mix drove a second PCR of 7 to 11 cycles. Researchers report that a template-switch adaptor with 12 random nucleotides tagged each cDNA molecule. TCRdb reprocessed the 5' RACE reads with MiXCR, giving one entry per CDR3 protein. The sample has approximately 1.5 million distinct CDR3 sequences, approximately 39% seen once. Deletions cut 1 base from V and 4 bases from J, with 5 bases between. Germline V gives CDR1 SGDLS, CDR2 YYNGEE. The CDR3 length is 13 residues. The donors, all healthy, were Caucasians living in Russia, aged about 6 to 100.

This clonotype was obtained from a woman aged 18-29 years in good health. What was sequenced was blood. The chain has TRBV9 and TRBJ1-4, with D unresolved. CDR3 region: CASSVSGNEKLFF. The DNA for the CDR3 is TGTGCCAGCAGCGTAAGCGGTAATGAAAAACTGTTTTTT.